Below, 32 T cell receptor beta chains from the same sample are listed, as sequenced in a study of CD8+ T cells in alopecia areata (dated 2018 in TCRdb). This specimen's treatment or condition label, interpreted: oral pan-JAK inhibitor, 5-10 mg twice daily. The library was prepared using the immunoSEQ multiplex PCR assay. RNA was extracted from all samples and reverse transcribed into cDNA as template for TCR sequencing. TCRdb's version of the immuneACCESS table is confined to in-frame rearrangements and falls short of the full clone set. An unresolved V gene accounts for under half of the shortfall where checked; the remainder is of unknown origin. This sample has about 270,000 clones in its table, and 45% to 70% of those were observed once. The top ten clonotypes cover roughly 0.88% of the sample. Sample: CD4+ T cells sorted from blood, taken around week 53, from a patient treated with tofacitinib. Receptor source: a human donor with alopecia areata.

The chain recombines TRBV7-2 with TRBJ1-4; weak D call: TRBD1 (5 bases). CDR3 length: 12 residues. V was pared by 5 bases and J by 8 bases, with 9 bases between. CDR1 SGHTA and CDR2 FQGNSA come from the germline V gene. Here the CDR3 reads CASSRNREKLFF. The CDR3 coding sequence is TGTGCCAGCAGCCGAAACAGGGAAAAACTGTTTTTT.

This clone was counted a few times. The CDR3 DNA is TGTGCCAGCAGCCAAGGGGACAGGGGACTCCAAGAGACCCAGTACTTC. Residues: CASSQGDRGLQETQYF. The genes are TRBV5-4 and TRBJ2-5; 10 positions match TRBD1. J lost 1 base, V lost 4 bases, and 7 bases had no gene match. Germline CDR1 reads SGHNT; CDR2 reads YYREEE (reference sequence). The CDR3 covers 16 residues.

The chain is built from TRBV6-5 and TRBJ1-1; no definite D call. Trimming took off 6 bases at V and 0 bases at J, with 11 bases between the two ends. Germline CDR1 MNHEY, CDR2 SVGAGI. The CDR3 runs 14 residues. The CDR3 reads CASSLGRLNTEAFF. The DNA of the CDR3 is TGTGCCAGCAGCCTTGGACGGTTGAACACTGAAGCTTTCTTT.

This clone was recorded a few times. The V call is TRBV5-1, the J call TRBJ1-2; D is perhaps TRBD1 (5 bases). This CDR3 region has 13 residues. The germline CDR1 and CDR2 sequences are SGHRS and YFSETQ. The V and J ends lost 3 bases and 6 bases respectively, with 12 bases between them. CDR3 nucleotides: TGCGCCAGCAGCTCGGTTGGGGGAAATGGCTACACCTTC. Translating gives CASSSVGGNGYTF.

V is TRBV25-1 and J is TRBJ1-4, with 9 bases lining up with TRBD1. The CDR3 is 13 residues long. V shed 7 bases and J 12 bases; nucleotides not matched to a gene: 9. Germline V gene data show CDR1 as MGHDK and CDR2 as SYGVNS. The CDR3 DNA reads as TGTGCCAGCACATCCGCCTGGACAGGGGAACTGTTTTTT. Protein sequence: CASTSAWTGELFF.

This clone was counted a single time. The rearrangement links TRBV6-5 to TRBJ2-7; tentatively, D is TRBD2 (5 bases). The CDR3 loop spans 12 amino acids. Trimming pared 6 bases from V and 3 bases from J, leaving 9 bases between. CDR1 and CDR2 (germline): MNHEY, SVGAGI. The CDR3, as DNA: TGTGCCAGCAGAAATCGGGACTACGAGCAGTACTTC. The encoded protein is CASRNRDYEQYF.

Written as DNA, the CDR3 is TGTGCCTGGACCGGGACAGGGGGCGGCTACGAGCAGTACTTC. Its protein product is CAWTGTGGGYEQYF. The chain combines TRBV30 with TRBJ2-7, with TRBD1 matching 12 bases. The junction had 4 bases not matched to a gene; V was cut back by 4 bases and J by 3 bases. Germline V CDR1 and CDR2: GTSNPN, SVGIG (reference sequence). The CDR3 is made up of 14 amino acids.

The genes are TRBV6-1 and TRBJ2-4; D is possibly TRBD1 (6 bases). This CDR3 is built from 12 residues. Germline CDR1 is MNHNS and CDR2 is SASEGT. The V gene lost 3 bases and the J gene lost 15 bases, with 15 bases spanning the gap. As DNA, the CDR3 is TGTGCCAGCAGTGAGGGGGCCCGACCTCTGTACTTC. Protein product: CASSEGARPLYF.

The V gene is TRBV30, the J gene TRBJ2-3; D possibly uses TRBD1 or TRBD2 (5 bases each). Looked up from germline, CDR1 is GTSNPN and CDR2 is SVGIG (reference sequence). The germline V and J ends were trimmed by 0 bases and 0 bases, with 10 bases remaining between them. The CDR3 covers 15 residues. The CDR3 spells CAWSVGTPSTDTQYF. CDR3 nucleotides: TGTGCCTGGAGTGTAGGGACGCCTAGCACAGATACGCAGTATTTT.

This rearrangement joins TRBV15 to TRBJ1-1; the D gene is possibly TRBD1 (5 bases). The CDR3 spans 14 residues. Germline V CDR1 and CDR2: LNHNV, YYDKDF (reference sequence). The V and J ends lost 0 bases and 8 bases respectively, with 13 bases between them. CDR3 DNA sequence: TGTGCCACCAGCAGAGATCTCTGGGACGCGGAAGCTTTCTTT. Its protein product is CATSRDLWDAEAFF.

The chain recombines TRBV5-1 with TRBJ2-1; 7 nucleotides agree with TRBD2. Per germline, CDR1 SGHRS and CDR2 YFSETQ. Losses at the gene ends were 4 bases for V and 2 bases for J; bases not matched to a gene: 9. This CDR3 has 16 amino acids. Here the CDR3 DNA reads TGCGCCAGCAGCCGTGATCCTAGCGGAACCTACAATGAGCAGTTCTTC. The encoded protein is CASSRDPSGTYNEQFF.

The J gene is TRBJ2-7, the V gene TRBV27; D uncertain. Trimming removed 8 bases at V and 3 bases at J, with 14 bases between. CDR3 length: 13 amino acids. The germline CDR1 and CDR2 sequences are MNHEY and SMNVEV (reference sequence). CDR3 in amino acids: CASRITGSYEQYF. CDR3 nucleotide sequence: TGTGCCAGCCGAATAACGGGTAGCTACGAGCAGTACTTC.

This clone appeared a few times. The rearrangement links TRBV29-1 to TRBJ2-1; perhaps D is TRBD1 or TRBD2 (5 bases each). Trimming cost V 4 bases and J 10 bases, with 11 bases left between them. Germline-derived CDR1 and CDR2 are SQVTM and ANQGSEA. This CDR3 has 11 amino acids. Here the CDR3 reads CSVGGREEQFF. CDR3 in DNA: TGCAGCGTTGGGGGCCGGGAAGAGCAGTTCTTC.

This rearrangement joins TRBV5-1 to TRBJ1-1, with D hard to call. Per the germline V gene, CDR1 is SGHRS and CDR2 is YFSETQ. This CDR3 contains 14 residues. V lost 0 bases to trimming and J lost 6 bases, with 12 bases between them. CDR3 protein: CASSLGPQASEAFF. CDR3 coding DNA: TGCGCCAGCAGCTTGGGACCCCAAGCCTCTGAAGCTTTCTTT.

The genes are TRBV29-1 and TRBJ1-1; D remains ambiguous. Deletions cut 5 bases from V and 0 bases from J, with 10 bases between. Germline lookup yields CDR1 SQVTM and CDR2 ANQGSEA. The CDR3 runs 13 residues. CDR3 protein: CSVRVDLNTEAFF. The CDR3 region has the DNA TGCAGCGTTAGAGTGGATTTGAACACTGAAGCTTTCTTT.

J is TRBJ2-1 and V is TRBV5-1, with a weak D call TRBD2 (5 bases). V lost 0 bases and J 12 bases, leaving 10 bases between the germline ends. Germline CDR1 is SGHRS and CDR2 is YFSETQ. There are 12 residues in the CDR3. CDR3 in DNA: TGCGCCAGCAGCTTGGAACGGGGTCCGCAGTTCTTC. This gives the protein CASSLERGPQFF.

This clone was counted a few times. The rearrangement links TRBV6-1 to TRBJ2-1; TRBD2 matches at 13 bases. The CDR3 spans 14 residues. Germline V gene lookup returns CDR1 MNHNS and CDR2 SASEGT. The trim removed 7 bases at V and 6 bases at J, leaving 3 bases unmatched. Written as DNA, the CDR3 is TGTGCCAGCATCAGACTAGCGGGGGGCAATGAGCAGTTCTTC. This encodes CASIRLAGGNEQFF.

This chain joins TRBV7-9 and TRBJ1-5; TRBD1 aligns across 9 bases. The length of the CDR3 is 17 residues. Germline V gene lookup returns CDR1 SEHNR and CDR2 FQNEAQ (reference sequence). Trimming took 1 base from V and 7 from J; bases not matched to a gene: 11. The CDR3 DNA sequence: TGTGCCAGCAGCTTAGGTGGAAGAGGACAGGGGAGCCAGCCCCAGCATTTT. Amino acid sequence: CASSLGGRGQGSQPQHF.

This clone was recorded a few times. The CDR3 DNA is TGTGCCAGCAGCCCCATCCCTGACAGGTCACAGGGCGAGCAGTACTTC. Encoded protein: CASSPIPDRSQGEQYF. V and J are TRBV7-9 and TRBJ2-7; D might be TRBD1 (6 bases). CDR3 size: 16 residues. Germline-derived CDR1 and CDR2 are SEHNR and FQNEAQ (reference sequence). Trimming shortened V by 5 bases and J by 6 bases, and 23 bases separated the two germline ends.

The genes are TRBV11-2 and TRBJ2-2; the match to TRBD2 covers 11 bases. V shed 4 bases and J 3 bases; nucleotides not matched to a gene: 4. Germline loops: CDR1 SGHAT, CDR2 FQNNGV. The CDR3 has 16 residues. This CDR3 is CASSSSSGGHTGELFF. The DNA of the CDR3 is TGTGCCAGCAGCTCGTCTAGCGGGGGGCACACCGGGGAGCTGTTTTTT.

This clone turned up a few times. The chain has TRBV2 and TRBJ1-1, with D possibly being TRBD1 (5 bases). Germline V CDR1 and CDR2: SNHLY, FYNNEI. V lost 10 bases and J lost 5, with 11 bases in between. This CDR3 has 11 residues. CDR3 DNA: TGTGCCACTGTCAGGGAAACTGAAGCTTTCTTT. This codes for CATVRETEAFF.

The gene calls are TRBV9 and TRBJ2-7, with D perhaps given as TRBD1 or TRBD2 (5 bases each). The V end lost 2 bases, the J end lost 5 bases, and 11 bases lay between the germline ends. Germline loops: CDR1 SGDLS, CDR2 YYNGEE. CDR3 size: 13 residues. The chain's CDR3 is CASSVLGENEQYF. The CDR3 coding sequence is TGTGCCAGCAGCGTCCTAGGGGAGAACGAGCAGTACTTC.

In regard to this clone: A read error may account for a junction end that differs from germline. The chain couples TRBV7-2 to TRBJ1-5, with 7 bases that match TRBD1. Germline CDR1 is SGHTA and CDR2 is FQGNSA. This CDR3 is 14 amino acids long. CDR3 in amino acids: CASSIRDSIQPQHF. For the CDR3, the DNA is TGTGCCAGCAGCATCCGGGACAGCATTCAGCCCCAGCATTTT.

The genes are TRBV7-9 and TRBJ2-7; maybe TRBD1 (6 bases). Trimming took 5 bases from V and 0 from J, leaving 11 bases between them. This CDR3 spans 14 amino acids. The germline CDR1 and CDR2 sequences are SEHNR and FQNEAQ (reference sequence). CDR3 residues: CASSRDRSSYEQYF. The DNA for the CDR3 is TGTGCCAGCAGCCGCGACAGGAGCTCCTACGAGCAGTACTTC.

CDR3 nucleotide sequence: TGTGCCAGCAGCCTCTATGGACAGGGAGAAGAGACCCAGTACTTC. The encoded protein is CASSLYGQGEETQYF. The chain uses TRBV7-9 and TRBJ2-5, with 8 bases that match TRBD1. This CDR3 region has 15 residues. CDR1 and CDR2 from the germline V gene are SEHNR and FQNEAQ (reference sequence). The junction had 8 bases not matched to a gene; V was cut back by 5 bases and J by 3 bases.

J is TRBJ2-4 and V is TRBV30, with D possibly TRBD1 on 5 matching bases. The CDR3 length is 15 residues. Trimming left V 0 bases short and J 1 base short, with 10 bases between. Germline CDR1 GTSNPN, CDR2 SVGIG (reference sequence). The CDR3 region has the DNA TGTGCCTGGAGTGTAGGCAGGGTGGCCAAAAACATTCAGTACTTC. It yields the protein CAWSVGRVAKNIQYF. Filled out from reference TRBV30 and TRBJ2-4, the complete variable domain reads SQTIHQWPATLVQPVGSPLSLECTVEGTSNPNLYWYRQAAGRGLQLLFYSVGIGQISSEVPQNLSASRPQDRQFILSSKKLLLSDSGFYLCAWSVGRVAKNIQYFGAGTRLSVL.

This clone was detected only a few times. The DNA of the CDR3 is TGCGCCAGCAGCTACCATGCGGGACAGTCAAGTAGATGGGACACTGAAGCTTTCTTT. Its translation: CASSYHAGQSSRWDTEAFF. The V and J genes are TRBV5-1 and TRBJ1-1; 7 bases map to TRBD1. V trimming: 3 bases; J trimming: 3 bases; junction bases outside the gene matches: 20. The CDR3 consists of 19 residues. The germline gives CDR1 SGHRS, CDR2 YFSETQ.

The DNA of the CDR3 is TGCAGCGTCCCCCACGGGACAGGATTTTACAATGAGCAGTTCTTC. Its protein is CSVPHGTGFYNEQFF. The genes are TRBV29-1 and TRBJ2-1, with TRBD1 identical over 8 bases. The germline CDR1 and CDR2 sequences are SQVTM and ANQGSEA. The CDR3 is 15 residues long. V lost 6 bases to trimming and J lost 4 bases; unmatched junction nucleotides: 11.

This clone appeared a few times. The gene calls are TRBV29-1 and TRBJ1-2; D uncertain. Per germline, CDR1 SQVTM and CDR2 ANQGSEA. Trimming pared 1 base from V and 6 bases from J, leaving 9 bases between. The CDR3 sequence is 12 residues long. CDR3 sequence: CSVEGQTDGYTF. CDR3 sequence (DNA): TGCAGCGTTGAAGGGCAGACCGATGGCTACACCTTC.

This clone showed up just a few times. The CDR3 is CASSPRGLTEAFF. Written as DNA, the CDR3 is TGTGCCAGCAGTCCCCGGGGTCTCACTGAAGCTTTCTTT. V usage is TRBV6-6 and J usage is TRBJ1-1; D is unclear. The CDR3 is 13 amino acids. CDR1 is MNHNY, CDR2 SVGAGI, per germline (reference sequence). Trimming pared 5 bases from V and 4 bases from J, leaving 11 bases between.

The chain uses TRBV29-1 and TRBJ2-1; 10 bases map to TRBD1. Germline loops: CDR1 SQVTM, CDR2 ANQGSEA. CDR3 length equals 14 residues. Germline trimming cut 4 bases from V and 8 bases from J; bases unmatched to any gene: 8. CDR3 bases: TGCAGCGTTGGCGGGACAGGGGATATAGATGAGCAGTTCTTC. This codes for CSVGGTGDIDEQFF.

The CDR3 bases are TGTGCCAGCAGCCCCCGGACAGGGGGCTATGACGGGGAGCTGTTTTTT. It translates to CASSPRTGGYDGELFF. The rearrangement joins TRBV9 to TRBJ2-2, with 11 bases that match TRBD1. Germline V gene sequence: CDR1 SGDLS, CDR2 YYNGEE. Unmatched junction bases numbered 9, after V lost 4 bases and J lost 7 bases. The CDR3 is 16 amino acids. Based on the CDR3 plus reference TRBV9 and TRBJ2-2, the full variable domain is DSGVTQTPKHLITATGQRVTLRCSPRSGDLSVYWYQQSLDQGLQFLIQYYNGEERAKGNILERFSAQQFPDLHSELNLSSLELGDSALYFCASSPRTGGYDGELFFGEGSRLTVL.